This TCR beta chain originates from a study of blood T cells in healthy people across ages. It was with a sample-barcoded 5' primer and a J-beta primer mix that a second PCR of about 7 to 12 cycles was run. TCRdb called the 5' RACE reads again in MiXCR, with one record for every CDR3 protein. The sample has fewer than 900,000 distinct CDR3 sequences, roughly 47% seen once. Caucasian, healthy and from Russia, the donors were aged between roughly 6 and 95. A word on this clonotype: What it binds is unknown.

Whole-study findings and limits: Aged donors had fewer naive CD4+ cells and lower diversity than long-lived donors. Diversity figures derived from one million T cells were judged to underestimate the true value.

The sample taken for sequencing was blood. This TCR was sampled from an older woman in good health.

The DNA for the CDR3 is TGCAGCGTTGACTATGCGGGGGTGAGAACTGAAGCTTTCTTT. As protein: CSVDYAGVRTEAFF. This chain uses TRBV29-1 with TRBJ1-1, with a weak D call TRBD1 (5 bases). Looked up from germline, CDR1 is SQVTM and CDR2 is ANQGSEA. The CDR3 is made up of 14 amino acids. Trimming removed 3 bases at V and 5 bases at J, with 16 bases between.